One and the same sample provided the 26 T cell receptor beta chains below, sequenced in a study of OX40 agonist ivuxolimab in advanced cancers. Clones were sequenced by immunoSEQ multiplex PCR, and TCRdb holds only the in-frame ones, with some missing. The sample shows 50,000 to 65,000 clones, approximately 89% of them seen only once. The sample consisted of CD4+ or CD8+ T cells sorted from blood, taken in a trial of the OX40 agonist ivuxolimab. The receptor set was obtained from an adult with an advanced solid tumor such as melanoma, head and neck, liver or kidney cancer.

The chain carries TRBV9 and TRBJ2-5; the match to TRBD1 covers 7 bases. This CDR3 has 16 residues. Germline values: CDR1 SGDLS, CDR2 YYNGEE. Trimming cost V 4 bases and J 5 bases; bases outside gene matches: 14. This chain's CDR3 is CASSPGSGIRGETQYF. The CDR3 nucleotides read TGTGCCAGCAGCCCAGGGTCGGGGATCAGGGGGGAGACCCAGTACTTC.

The genes are TRBV6-5 and TRBJ1-5; D gene unclear. Germline loops: CDR1 MNHEY, CDR2 SVGAGI. The CDR3 spans 15 residues. V lost 0 bases to trimming and J lost 1 base, with 7 bases between them. DNA of the CDR3: TGTGCCAGCAGTTACTCCCACTCCAGCAATCAGCCCCAGCATTTT. Amino acids: CASSYSHSSNQPQHF.

This chain connects TRBV2 to TRBJ1-4, with D perhaps matching TRBD1 (5 bases). CDR1 is SNHLY and CDR2 is FYNNEI in the germline V gene. V was clipped by 5 bases and J by 6 bases, with 22 bases between them. This CDR3 has 17 residues. CDR3 region: CASSSDEATDYYEKLFF. DNA of the CDR3: TGTGCCAGCAGTTCTGACGAGGCGACAGACTACTATGAAAAACTGTTTTTT.

The V gene is TRBV27, the J gene TRBJ2-7; D may be TRBD2 (5 bases). V lost 7 bases to trimming and J lost 2 bases, with 12 bases between them. CDR1 MNHEY and CDR2 SMNVEV come from the germline V gene (reference sequence). The CDR3 is 13 amino acids. The CDR3 loop is CASIDGMTYEQYF. Written as DNA, the CDR3 is TGTGCCAGCATTGACGGGATGACCTACGAGCAGTACTTC.

The CDR3 DNA follows: TGTGCCACCAGCAGAGATCAGGGTTCTGGGGCCAACGTCCTGACTTTC. It is translated as CATSRDQGSGANVLTF. The chain joins TRBV15 to TRBJ2-6; perhaps TRBD1 as D (5 bases). V was clipped by 0 bases and J by 1 base, with 7 bases between them. Germline assignment: CDR1 LNHNV and CDR2 YYDKDF (reference sequence). The CDR3 has 16 residues.

The CDR3 DNA reads TGTGCCACCAGCAGAGTGGGGCGGGAGAACACCGGGGAGCTGTTTTTT. Translated, it gives CATSRVGRENTGELFF. The chain employs TRBV15 and TRBJ2-2; tentative D call: TRBD2 (6 bases). V was clipped by 1 base and J by 1 base, with 10 bases between them. There are 16 residues in the CDR3. The germline V gene has CDR1 LNHNV and CDR2 YYDKDF (reference sequence). The full variable domain, in which reference TRBV15 and TRBJ2-2 provide the parts outside the CDR3, is DAMVIQNPRYQVTQFGKPVTLSCSQTLNHNVMYWYQQKSSQAPKLLFHYYDKDFNNEADTPDNFQSRRPNTSFCFLDIRSPGLGDTAMYLCATSRVGRENTGELFFGEGSRLTVL.

The J gene is TRBJ2-1, the V gene TRBV20-1; the D is unclear. Germline V gene sequence: CDR1 DFQATT, CDR2 SNEGSKA (reference sequence). This CDR3 comprises 11 residues. V gave up 3 bases and J gave up 2 bases, with 2 bases separating them. CDR3 loop: CSASTYNEQFF. The CDR3 nucleotides are TGCAGTGCTAGCACCTACAATGAGCAGTTCTTC.

This clone has a handful of counts. The V call is TRBV11-2, the J call TRBJ1-5; D is uncertain. V was pared by 3 bases and J by 2 bases, with 11 bases between. Germline loops: CDR1 SGHAT, CDR2 FQNNGV. The length of the CDR3 is 15 residues. CDR3 bases: TGTGCCAGCAGCTTCGGCGGGTTAGGCAATCAGCCCCAGCATTTT. Its protein product is CASSFGGLGNQPQHF. Full variable domain (outside the CDR3, taken from reference TRBV11-2 and TRBJ1-5): EAGVAQSPRYKIIEKRQSVAFWCNPISGHATLYWYQQILGQGPKLLIQFQNNGVVDDSQLPKDRFSAERLKGVDSTLKIQPAKLEDSAVYLCASSFGGLGNQPQHFGDGTRLSIL.

This clone was detected only once. V and J are TRBV15 and TRBJ2-3; 10 bases line up with TRBD2. The CDR3 has 14 amino acids. Germline CDR1 LNHNV, CDR2 YYDKDF (reference sequence). With V trimmed by 9 bases and J by 5 bases, 8 bases remained unmatched. For the CDR3, the DNA is TGTGCCACTGGCCTAGCGGGAGAAAAAGATACGCAGTATTTT. Translated: CATGLAGEKDTQYF.

With regard to this clone: One end of the junction is discordant with germline, which a read error may explain. The chain combines TRBV7-7 with TRBJ2-5; 7 bases are a match to TRBD2. Germline CDR1 reads SSHAT; CDR2 reads FNYEAQ (reference sequence). This CDR3 region has 16 residues. DNA of the CDR3: TGTGCTAGCAGCCCTTTGGGGGAGGGCCGCCAAGAGACCCAGTACTTC. Its translation is CASSPLGEGRQETQYF.

CDR3 in amino acids: CASTAGTEAFF. CDR3 in DNA: TGTGCCAGCACCGCAGGGACTGAAGCTTTCTTT. The rearrangement joins TRBV5-4 to TRBJ1-1; weak D call: TRBD1 (5 bases). This CDR3 has 11 residues. Germline V gene lookup returns CDR1 SGHNT and CDR2 YYREEE (reference sequence). V was clipped by 6 bases and J by 5 bases, with 8 bases between them. Using reference TRBV5-4 and TRBJ1-1 for the parts outside the CDR3, the full variable domain is ETGVTQSPTHLIKTRGQQVTLRCSSQSGHNTVSWYQQALGQGPQFIFQYYREEENGRGNFPPRFSGLQFPNYSSELNVNALELDDSALYLCASTAGTEAFFGQGTRLTVV.

The chain recombines TRBV4-3 with TRBJ2-5, with D possibly TRBD2 on 5 matching bases. The CDR3 runs 13 residues. Trimming removed 4 bases from V and 1 base from J, with 7 bases in between. Germline-derived CDR1 and CDR2 are LGHNA and YSLEER. CDR3 bases: TGCGCCAGCAGCCCGGGAACCCAAGAGACCCAGTACTTC. This codes for CASSPGTQETQYF.

J is TRBJ2-5 and V is TRBV9; TRBD2 agrees at 9 bases. The CDR3 extends over 14 amino acids. The V and J ends lost 5 bases and 4 bases, in that order; junction bases with no gene match: 6. CDR1 is SGDLS and CDR2 is YYNGEE in the germline V gene. This CDR3 is CASRSSGSPETQYF. DNA of the CDR3: TGTGCCAGCAGAAGTAGCGGGAGTCCAGAGACCCAGTACTTC. Full variable domain (missing parts from reference TRBV9 and TRBJ2-5): DSGVTQTPKHLITATGQRVTLRCSPRSGDLSVYWYQQSLDQGLQFLIQYYNGEERAKGNILERFSAQQFPDLHSELNLSSLELGDSALYFCASRSSGSPETQYFGPGTRLLVL.

This clone occurred a few times. The chain joins TRBV11-2 to TRBJ1-2; the D is unclear. Trimming stripped 6 bases from V and 7 bases from J, with 12 bases between. The CDR3 contains 12 residues. From germline, CDR1 is SGHAT and CDR2 FQNNGV. The CDR3 loop is CASRGFLAGYTF. In DNA form, the CDR3 reads TGTGCCAGCAGGGGTTTTCTCGCTGGCTACACCTTC.

The gene calls are TRBV2 and TRBJ1-2; D unresolved. CDR3 length: 11 residues. The germline gives CDR1 SNHLY, CDR2 FYNNEI. The V end lost 11 bases, the J end lost 6 bases, and 13 bases lay between the germline ends. The CDR3 DNA reads TGTGCCGAGCGTATGGTCGATGGCTACACCTTC. It encodes CAERMVDGYTF.

On this clone: Other DNA sequences in this specimen translate into the identical CDR3. The genes are TRBV5-1 and TRBJ1-1, with D unclear. Germline V gene data show CDR1 as SGHRS and CDR2 as YFSETQ. The CDR3 has 12 residues. V lost 2 bases to trimming and J lost 1 base, with 3 bases between them. CDR3 in amino acids: CASSFGNTEAFF. Here the CDR3 DNA reads TGCGCCAGCAGCTTTGGGAACACTGAAGCTTTCTTT.

This chain uses TRBV29-1 with TRBJ2-7, with 10 bases that match TRBD2. The CDR3 consists of 16 residues. CDR1 and CDR2 (germline): SQVTM, ANQGSEA. The V segment lost 1 base and the J segment 3 bases; nucleotides outside the gene matches: 9. The CDR3 DNA reads TGCAGCGTTGAAGGCGGATTAGCGGGAGGTAACTACGAGCAGTACTTC. This encodes CSVEGGLAGGNYEQYF.

This rearrangement joins TRBV27 to TRBJ1-5; 7 bases align to TRBD1. After removal of 6 bases from V and 6 bases from J, the junction contained 8 bases not matched to a gene. Per the germline V gene, CDR1 is MNHEY and CDR2 is SMNVEV (reference sequence). This CDR3 spans 14 amino acids. The CDR3 sequence: CASSVGGGGQPQHF. CDR3 coding DNA: TGTGCCAGCAGCGTAGGGGGCGGCGGTCAGCCCCAGCATTTT.

The rearrangement links TRBV6-4 to TRBJ2-2, with D unclear. In germline, CDR1 is MRHNA, CDR2 SNTAGT. CDR3 length: 13 residues. The V and J ends lost 2 bases and 4 bases respectively, with 5 bases between them. The CDR3: CASSDVATGELFF. CDR3 in DNA: TGTGCCAGCAGTGACGTCGCCACCGGGGAGCTGTTTTTT.

This chain uses TRBV5-1 with TRBJ2-1; D not resolved. The CDR3 sequence is 13 residues long. V dropped 4 bases and J dropped 4 bases, with 9 bases sitting between them. Per the germline V gene, CDR1 is SGHRS and CDR2 is YFSETQ. The CDR3 DNA reads as TGCGCCAGCAGCCCGGACGGTTACAATGAGCAGTTCTTC. This sequence encodes CASSPDGYNEQFF. Variable domain in full (rest from reference TRBV5-1 and TRBJ2-1): KAGVTQTPRYLIKTRGQQVTLSCSPISGHRSVSWYQQTPGQGLQFLFEYFSETQRNKGNFPGRFSGRQFSNSRSEMNVSTLELGDSALYLCASSPDGYNEQFFGPGTRLTVL.

The genes are TRBV7-9 and TRBJ2-2; D remains unclear. Trimming removed 2 bases at V and 0 bases at J, with 13 bases between. Per germline, CDR1 SEHNR and CDR2 FQNEAQ (reference sequence). The CDR3 loop spans 17 amino acids. CDR3 protein: CASSLFARRSNTGELFF. CDR3 DNA: TGTGCCAGCAGCTTATTTGCTCGCAGATCGAACACCGGGGAGCTGTTTTTT.

This chain connects TRBV7-2 to TRBJ1-5; D not certain. This CDR3 is built from 16 residues. Trimming took off 1 base at V and 0 bases at J, with 10 bases between the two ends. Germline V gene sequence: CDR1 SGHTA, CDR2 FQGNSA. In DNA form, the CDR3 reads TGTGCCAGCAGCTTAGGGGGTCAGTATAGCAATCAGCCCCAGCATTTT. It is translated as CASSLGGQYSNQPQHF.

The rearrangement links TRBV28 to TRBJ1-1; D is undetermined. Germline V gives CDR1 MDHEN, CDR2 SYDVKM. The V and J ends lost 10 bases and 3 bases respectively, with 15 bases between them. This CDR3 is built from 13 residues. This chain's CDR3 is CATKSARYTEAFF. The CDR3 coding sequence is TGTGCCACGAAGAGCGCCAGGTACACTGAAGCTTTCTTT. Combining the CDR3 with reference TRBV28 and TRBJ1-1 gives the whole variable domain DVKVTQSSRYLVKRTGEKVFLECVQDMDHENMFWYRQDPGLGLRLIYFSYDVKMKEKGDIPEGYSVSREKKERFSLILESASTNQTSMYLCATKSARYTEAFFGQGTRLTVV.

The CDR3 loop reads CASSSDADEQFF. The CDR3 DNA is TGTGCCAGCAGCAGCGATGCGGATGAGCAGTTCTTC. The rearrangement uses TRBV4-2 and TRBJ2-1, with D unresolved. The V gene's germline CDR1 is LGHNA and CDR2 YNFKEQ. CDR3 size: 12 residues. V was clipped by 5 bases and J by 8 bases, with 10 bases between them.

The chain combines TRBV11-2 with TRBJ2-7; D ambiguous. The CDR3 has 12 amino acids. CDR1 SGHAT and CDR2 FQNNGV come from the germline V gene. V lost 4 bases, J lost 0 bases, and 4 bases lay in between. The CDR3: CASSSGSYEQYF. In DNA, the CDR3 is TGTGCCAGCAGCTCCGGCTCCTACGAGCAGTACTTC.

The chain is built from TRBV27 and TRBJ2-5; D call uncertain. V lost 2 bases to trimming and J lost 2 bases, with 3 bases between them. CDR1 and CDR2 from the germline V gene are MNHEY and SMNVEV (reference sequence). This CDR3 spans 12 amino acids. DNA for the CDR3: TGTGCCAGCAGTTTAATTCAAGAGACCCAGTACTTC. Its translation: CASSLIQETQYF.